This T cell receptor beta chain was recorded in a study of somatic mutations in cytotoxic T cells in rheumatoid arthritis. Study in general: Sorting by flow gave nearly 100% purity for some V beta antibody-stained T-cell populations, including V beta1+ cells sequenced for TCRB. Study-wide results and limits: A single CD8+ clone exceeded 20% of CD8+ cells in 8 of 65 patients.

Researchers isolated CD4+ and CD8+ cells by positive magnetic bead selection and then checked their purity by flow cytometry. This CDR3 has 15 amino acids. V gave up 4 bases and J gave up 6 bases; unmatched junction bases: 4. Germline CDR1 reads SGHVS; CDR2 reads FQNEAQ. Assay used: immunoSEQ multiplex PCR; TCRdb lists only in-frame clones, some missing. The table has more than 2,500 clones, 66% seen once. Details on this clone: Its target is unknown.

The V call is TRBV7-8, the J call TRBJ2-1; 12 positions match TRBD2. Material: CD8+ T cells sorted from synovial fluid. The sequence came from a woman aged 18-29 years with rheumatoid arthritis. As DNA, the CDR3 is TGTGCCAGCAGCTCTAGCGGGGGGGCTCTCAATGAGCAGTTCTTC. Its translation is CASSSSGGALNEQFF.